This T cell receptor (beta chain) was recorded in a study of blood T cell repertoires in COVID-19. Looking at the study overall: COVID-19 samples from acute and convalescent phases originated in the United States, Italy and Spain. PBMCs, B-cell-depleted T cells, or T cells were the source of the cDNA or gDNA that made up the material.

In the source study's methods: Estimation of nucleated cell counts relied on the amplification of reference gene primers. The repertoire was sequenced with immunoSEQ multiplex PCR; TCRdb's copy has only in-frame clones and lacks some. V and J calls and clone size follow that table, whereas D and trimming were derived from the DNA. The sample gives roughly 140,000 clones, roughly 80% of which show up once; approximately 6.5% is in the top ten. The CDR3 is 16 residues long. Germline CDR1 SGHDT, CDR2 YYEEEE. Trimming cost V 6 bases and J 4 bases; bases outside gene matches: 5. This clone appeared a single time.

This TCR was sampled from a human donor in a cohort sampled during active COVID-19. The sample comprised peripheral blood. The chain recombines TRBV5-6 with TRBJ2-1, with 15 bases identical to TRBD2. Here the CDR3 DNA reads TGTGCCAGCAAGGGACTAGCGGGGGGCAGGTACAATGAGCAGTTCTTC. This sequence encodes CASKGLAGGRYNEQFF.